The 4 T cell receptor beta chains below all came from one sample that was sequenced in a study of blood T cell repertoires in COVID-19. The repertoire was sequenced with immunoSEQ multiplex PCR; TCRdb's copy has only in-frame clones and lacks some. The sample carries about 200,000 clones, roughly 84% recorded once. Sequences were obtained from peripheral blood. The receptors were gathered from a human donor in a cohort sampled during active COVID-19.

The J gene is TRBJ2-3, the V gene TRBV28; weak D call: TRBD1 (5 bases). The V end lost 1 base, the J end lost 15 bases, and 14 bases lay between the germline ends. CDR3 length: 12 amino acids. Germline V gene data show CDR1 as MDHEN and CDR2 as SYDVKM. The CDR3 DNA follows: TGTGCCAGCAGTTTATACGGTCAGGGCGTCTATTTT. Its translation: CASSLYGQGVYF.

The chain couples TRBV28 to TRBJ2-4; D uncertain. The germline CDR1 and CDR2 sequences are MDHEN and SYDVKM. Trimming removed 4 bases at V and 6 bases at J, with 4 bases between. The length of the CDR3 is 11 residues. The CDR3 loop reads CASSYGNIQYF. For the CDR3, the DNA is TGTGCCAGCAGTTACGGAAACATTCAGTACTTC.

V and J are TRBV12-5 and TRBJ2-2, with TRBD2 matching 7 bases. CDR3 size: 15 residues. The germline gives CDR1 LGHNT, CDR2 FRNRAP. With V trimmed by 2 bases and J by 4 bases, 4 bases remained unmatched. CDR3 sequence reads: CASGLREGGTGELFF. Here the CDR3 DNA reads TGTGCTAGTGGTTTGAGGGAGGGAGGCACCGGGGAGCTGTTTTTT. The entire variable domain, with the rest obtained from reference TRBV12-5 and TRBJ2-2, is as follows: DARVTQTPRHKVTEMGQEVTMRCQPILGHNTVFWYRQTMMQGLELLAYFRNRAPLDDSGMPKDRFSAEMPDATLATLKIQPSEPRDSAVYFCASGLREGGTGELFFGEGSRLTVL.

This rearrangement joins TRBV28 to TRBJ2-5, with 10 bases lining up with TRBD2. Trimming removed 4 bases from V and 5 bases from J; junction bases left unmatched: 13. The CDR3 has 17 amino acids. CDR1 and CDR2 (germline): MDHEN, SYDVKM. The CDR3 protein is CASSSRLAGVLEETQYF. For the CDR3, the DNA is TGTGCCAGCAGTTCACGGCTAGCGGGAGTCTTGGAGGAGACCCAGTACTTC.